This T cell receptor beta chain was captured in a study of shared clonotypes between healthy human individuals. With respect to this clone: The target antigen is unknown.

Terminally differentiated effector memory CD45RA+ cells were excluded by CCR7 positive selection of CD45RO-negative cells. Generated by immunoSEQ multiplex PCR, the TCRdb table keeps only in-frame clones and is missing some. This sample has 560,000 or so clones, with 90% to 97% found just once. In germline, CDR1 is MDHEN, CDR2 SYDVKM. CDR3 length equals 15 residues. Trimming removed 3 bases from V and 8 bases from J; junction bases left unmatched: 10. Study-wide points: The study's rarefaction showed incomplete sorted-subset sequencing despite large depth.

The clonotype originates from a woman aged 25 to 45 in good health. Sequences were obtained from naive CD8+ T cells sorted from blood. The chain combines TRBV28 with TRBJ2-1; 7 bases align to TRBD1. CDR3 sequence: CASSFRGGWKDEQFF. The CDR3 DNA follows: TGTGCCAGCAGTTTTCGAGGGGGCTGGAAAGATGAGCAGTTCTTC.